The present entry profiles one TCR beta chain with its context. Sequencing started from total RNA isolated from unfractionated whole blood. V dropped 3 bases and J dropped 2; count of bases not matched to a gene: 8. Germline V gene lookup returns CDR1 SGHVS and CDR2 FQNEAQ. This CDR3 spans 18 amino acids. The sample comes from a study of human T cells and chemical hapten exposure. The library tagged individual cDNA molecules with unique molecular identifiers. TCRdb processed the reads anew with MiXCR; each CDR3 protein has one entry. The sample has approximately 3,100 distinct CDR3 sequences, roughly 45% seen once; the top ten hold about 11%.

Material: whole blood. The receptor was derived from a human donor who had alopecia or was a healthy volunteer (not recorded which). Some clones in this sample may be carry-over from other donors' samples. This table probably holds off-target reads from a library built for another chain. This chain links TRBV7-8 with TRBJ2-1; 12 nucleotides align to TRBD2. CDR3 bases: TGTGCCAGCAGCTTCCTAGCGGGAGGGCCTGTGGCCTACAATGAGCAGTTCTTC. It codes for CASSFLAGGPVAYNEQFF.